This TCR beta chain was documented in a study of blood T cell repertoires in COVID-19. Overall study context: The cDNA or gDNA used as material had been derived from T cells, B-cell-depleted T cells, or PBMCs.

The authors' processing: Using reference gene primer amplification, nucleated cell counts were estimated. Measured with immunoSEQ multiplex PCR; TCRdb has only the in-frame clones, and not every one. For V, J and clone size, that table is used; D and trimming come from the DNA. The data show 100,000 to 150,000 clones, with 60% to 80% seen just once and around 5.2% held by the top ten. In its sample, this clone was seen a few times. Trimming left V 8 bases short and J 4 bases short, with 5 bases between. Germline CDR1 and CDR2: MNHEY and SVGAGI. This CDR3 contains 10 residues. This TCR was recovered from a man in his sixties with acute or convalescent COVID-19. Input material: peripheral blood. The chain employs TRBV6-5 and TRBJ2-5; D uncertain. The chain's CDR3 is CASGRETQYF. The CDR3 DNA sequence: TGTGCCAGCGGCCGAGAGACCCAGTACTTC.